This TCR beta chain was identified in a study of shared clonotypes between healthy human individuals. Repertoires were generated with immunoSEQ multiplex PCR, while TCRdb's copy carries only in-frame clones and drops some. The sample yields some 1.1 million clones, approximately 80% seen once. With 4 bases clipped from V and 2 bases from J, the junction kept 10 bases outside the gene matches. This CDR3 comprises 17 residues. Germline V gene lookup returns CDR1 SGHDT and CDR2 YYEEEE. The sequencing sample was made of memory CD4+ T cells from PBMCs. As to subset: CD45RA-negative fraction. The source of this sequence is a man aged 18 to 30 in good health. Some clones in this sample may be carry-over from other donors' samples. The gene calls are TRBV5-6 and TRBJ2-5; 11 bases agree with TRBD2. The DNA for the CDR3 is TGTGCCAGCAGCCTGTGGGGACTAGCGGAAGTACAAGAGACCCAGTACTTC. This gives the protein CASSLWGLAEVQETQYF.